The rows below give T cell receptor beta chains drawn from one sample of a study of T cell repertoires in cytomegalovirus infection. From the reads, TCRdb called clonotypes with MiXCR, one entry per CDR3 protein. The data contain approximately 910,000 distinct CDR3 sequences, roughly 30% of them singletons. The antigens of these receptors remain unknown. The input for sequencing was cultured CD8+ T cells from PBMCs, taken from culture after CMV antigen stimulation. These receptors came from a human donor in good health (CMV status not recorded). Some clones in this sample may be carry-over from other donors' samples. Both conserved end residues are part of each CDR3. D genes are given only for firm matches. A clone size is listed for some rows: how often the clone was seen (once, few, many), or a class if it is expanded.

clone size | J gene | V gene | CDR3 length | D gene | CDR3 DNA | CDR3 protein
few | TRBJ2-2 | TRBV19 | 16 | . | TGTGCCAGTACCCACTATGATTTGGGGGCCACCGGGGAGCTGTTTTTT | CASTHYDLGATGELFF
. | TRBJ2-1 | TRBV13 | 14 | . | TGTGCCAGCGGGAGGAGGGGGGATGGAAATGAGCAGTTCTTC | CASGRRGDGNEQFF
many | TRBJ2-6 | TRBV7-8 | 19 | TRBD1 | TGTGCCAGCAGGCCCTGGGCCGGGACAGAGAACTCTGGGGCCAACGTCCTGACTTTC | CASRPWAGTENSGANVLTF
. | TRBJ2-1 | TRBV27 | 13 | . | TGTGCCAGCAAGGCGGGCGCCTACAATGAGCAGTTCTTC | CASKAGAYNEQFF
. | TRBJ2-7 | TRBV28 | 15 | TRBD1 | TGTGCCAGCAGTGCCCGGGACAGGGGCTTCTACGAGCAGTACTTC | CASSARDRGFYEQYF
few | TRBJ2-5 | TRBV7-9 | 16 | TRBD1 | TGTGCCAGCAGCGATCGGGACAGGGGGATCCAAGAGACCCAGTACTTC | CASSDRDRGIQETQYF
. | TRBJ2-7 | TRBV27 | 14 | . | TGTGCCAGCAGTTTGGCGACTACCTCCTACGAGCAGTACTTC | CASSLATTSYEQYF
. | TRBJ2-3 | TRBV4-1 | 16 | TRBD1 | TGCGCCAGCAGCCTTCGAGGGACAGGGGTCACAGATACGCAGTATTTT | CASSLRGTGVTDTQYF
. | TRBJ1-1 | TRBV20-1 | 16 | TRBD1 | TGCAGTGCTAGAGGCCTGACAGGGGGCAAGGGCACTGAAGCTTTCTTT | CSARGLTGGKGTEAFF
few | TRBJ2-5 | TRBV6-1 | 14 | . | TGTGCCAGCAGTGGGGGACACCTCCAAGAGACCCAGTACTTC | CASSGGHLQETQYF
few | TRBJ1-1 | TRBV10-3 | 12 | . | TGTGCCACCGGGGAGGTGAACGGTGAAGCTTTCTTT | CATGEVNGEAFF
few | TRBJ2-3 | TRBV27 | 16 | . | TGTGCCAGCTGGAGGGCTGGCCCAGGGTACACAGATACGCAGTATTTT | CASWRAGPGYTDTQYF
. | TRBJ2-5 | TRBV7-9 | 14 | . | TGTACCAGCAGCCACGGGGGATTGCAAGAGACCCAGTACTTC | CTSSHGGLQETQYF
. | TRBJ2-5 | TRBV6-8 | 17 | TRBD2 | TGTGCCAGCAGTTACCGGAGGGTGCGGGGGGCGGAAGAGACCCAGTACTTC | CASSYRRVRGAEETQYF
. | TRBJ2-7 | TRBV4-1 | 14 | . | TGCGCCAGCAGCCAAGAGCCGAGGGCCGGCGAGCAGTACTTC | CASSQEPRAGEQYF
many | TRBJ1-1 | TRBV7-6 | 14 | . | TGTGCCAGCAGCTTAGGGGACACGAACACTGAAGCTTTCTTT | CASSLGDTNTEAFF
few | TRBJ2-7 | TRBV6-6 | 16 | . | TGTGCCAGCACTCCGATATTGGACAGTACCTACTACGAGCAGTACTTC | CASTPILDSTYYEQYF
. | TRBJ2-5 | TRBV6-5 | 14 | . | TGTGCCAGCAGTTACACCGGGCCTAGGGAGACCCAGTACTTC | CASSYTGPRETQYF
. | TRBJ2-3 | TRBV6-5 | 17 | TRBD2 | TGTGCCAGCAGTTACGCCACTAGCGGGGGGGAACCAGATACGCAGTATTTT | CASSYATSGGEPDTQYF
. | TRBJ1-6 | TRBV7-9 | 15 | . | TGTGCCAGCAGCACAGACAACTCCTATAATTCACCCCTCCACTTT | CASSTDNSYNSPLHF
. | TRBJ1-1 | TRBV7-9 | 14 | . | TGTGCCAGCAGCTTAGGGCCTCGTTGGACTGAAGCTTTCTTT | CASSLGPRWTEAFF
. | TRBJ2-5 | TRBV6-1 | 13 | . | TGTGCCAGCAGTATCGGGGGCGCGGAGACCCAGTACTTC | CASSIGGAETQYF
. | TRBJ2-3 | TRBV4-1 | 14 | . | TGCGCCAGCAGCCCCTTAGCGGACACAGATACGCAGTATTTT | CASSPLADTDTQYF
few | TRBJ1-2 | TRBV28 | 13 | . | TGTGCCAGCAGCTGGCCATCTCTGGAAGGCTACACCTTC | CASSWPSLEGYTF
few | TRBJ2-7 | TRBV5-5 | 13 | . | TGTGCCAGCAGCTTGCCAGGGGGGGGAGAGCAGTACTTC | CASSLPGGGEQYF
. | TRBJ1-2 | TRBV25-1 | 11 | . | TGTGCCGCGAAGAAAGACTATGGCTACACCTTC | CAAKKDYGYTF
once | TRBJ2-1 | TRBV9 | 15 | TRBD2 | TGTGCCAGCAGCTGGGGACTAGCGGGGGTTGATGAGCAGTTCTTC | CASSWGLAGVDEQFF
once | TRBJ2-7 | TRBV20-1 | 14 | TRBD1 | TGCAGTGCTAGTTCCGGGACAGGGGCCTACGAGCAGTACTTC | CSASSGTGAYEQYF
few | TRBJ2-1 | TRBV7-6 | 19 | TRBD2 | TGTGCCAGCAGCTTGCGAGGGGGACTAGCGGGGAGCTCCTACAATGAGCAGTTCTTC | CASSLRGGLAGSSYNEQFF
many | TRBJ1-1 | TRBV7-2 | 15 | TRBD1 | TGTGCCAGCAGCGCATCTCTCACAGGGGCGACTGAAGCTTTCTTT | CASSASLTGATEAFF
few | TRBJ2-7 | TRBV6-2/TRBV6-3 | 16 | . | TGTGCCAGCAGTTACTCCCGTGCTGCGGGTACCTACGAGCAGTACTTC | CASSYSRAAGTYEQYF
. | TRBJ2-3 | TRBV7-2 | 13 | . | TGTGCCAGCAGCCCCCTCCACACAGATACGCAGTATTTT | CASSPLHTDTQYF
few | TRBJ1-5 | TRBV12-3/TRBV12-4 | 16 | . | TGTGCCAGCAGTAGTTCTCGGTGGGGGTCCAATCAGCCCCAGCATTTT | CASSSSRWGSNQPQHF
many | TRBJ1-3 | TRBV7-8 | 12 | . | TGTGCCAGCAGCCTATCTGGAAACACCATATATTTT | CASSLSGNTIYF
few | TRBJ2-1 | TRBV19 | 15 | . | TGTGCCAGTAGTATGACCCAGACCTCCTACAATGAGCAGTTCTTC | CASSMTQTSYNEQFF
many | TRBJ2-3 | TRBV7-2 | 16 | TRBD1 | TGTGCCAGCAGCCCCCGCGAAGGGGGCTTAGGGGATACGCAGTATTTT | CASSPREGGLGDTQYF
. | TRBJ2-2 | TRBV2 | 13 | . | TGTGCCAGCATGGGACCGCCGGCCGGGGAGCTGTTTTTT | CASMGPPAGELFF
. | TRBJ1-2 | TRBV5-1 | 13 | . | TGCGCCAGCAGCTTGCAGGCCGCTTATGGCTACACCTTC | CASSLQAAYGYTF
few | TRBJ2-7 | TRBV12-3/TRBV12-4 | 16 | . | TGTGCCAGCAGTTTTTCGCCCGCAGGGGGGGTATACGAGCAGTACTTC | CASSFSPAGGVYEQYF
. | TRBJ2-3 | TRBV28 | 16 | . | TGTGCCAGCAGTTCGCCGGGGCGTCACCACACAGATACGCAGTATTTT | CASSSPGRHHTDTQYF
. | TRBJ2-5 | TRBV4-1 | 16 | . | TGCGCCAGCAGCAATAACCGGGATTTAAAGGAAGAGACCCAGTACTTC | CASSNNRDLKEETQYF
many | TRBJ1-5 | TRBV7-2 | 15 | . | TGTGCCAGCAGCTTAGAGGCCAGGGGCAATCAGCCCCAGCATTTT | CASSLEARGNQPQHF
. | TRBJ1-2 | TRBV7-2 | 15 | . | TGTGCCAGCAGTTCAGGGTGGGGAGGAACCTATGGCTACACCTTC | CASSSGWGGTYGYTF
few | TRBJ1-5 | TRBV7-6 | 16 | . | TGTGCCAGCAGCTTGTGGGACTCCTCGCAGGGTCAGCCCCAGCATTTT | CASSLWDSSQGQPQHF
. | TRBJ1-6 | TRBV27 | 15 | . | TGTGCCAGCAGTTTAGGGTCAGGGGAGCATTCACCCCTCCACTTT | CASSLGSGEHSPLHF
. | TRBJ2-1 | TRBV11-2 | 16 | . | TGTGCCAGCAGCTTAGGGGGGCGCGACTACTACAATGAGCAGTTCTTC | CASSLGGRDYYNEQFF
few | TRBJ2-7 | TRBV7-6 | 18 | TRBD1 | TGTGCCAGCAGCTTAAATGCTGCAGGGACAGACAAATTCTACGAGCAGTACTTC | CASSLNAAGTDKFYEQYF
many | TRBJ2-5 | TRBV7-2 | 15 | TRBD1 | TGTGCCAGCAGCCCCGCCTCGACAGGGCAGGAGACCCAGTACTTC | CASSPASTGQETQYF
. | TRBJ2-4 | TRBV3-1 | 14 | TRBD2 | TGTGCCAGCAGCCTAGCGGGGGGGCAAAACATTCAGTACTTC | CASSLAGGQNIQYF
few | TRBJ2-7 | TRBV4-1 | 15 | . | TGCGCCAGCAGCTATTACGAGGGATGGACCTACGAGCAGTACTTC | CASSYYEGWTYEQYF
. | TRBJ1-2 | TRBV13 | 14 | . | TGTGCCAGCAGCTCAGGTTCAACTAACTATGGCTACACCTTC | CASSSGSTNYGYTF
few | TRBJ2-1 | TRBV6-2/TRBV6-3 | 15 | TRBD2 | TGTGCCAGCAGTCCTCAGCGGGGATTAAACAATGAGCAGTTCTTC | CASSPQRGLNNEQFF
few | TRBJ1-1 | TRBV6-5 | 20 | TRBD1 | TGTGCCAGCAGTTACCGGCGGTTACCGGGACAGCTAATCATGAACACTGAAGCTTTCTTT | CASSYRRLPGQLIMNTEAFF
few | TRBJ2-7 | TRBV7-2 | 15 | TRBD2 | TGTGCCAGCAGCTTAGGCGGGGGGGCCATTGACGAGCAGTACTTC | CASSLGGGAIDEQYF